This T cell receptor (beta chain) came from a study of cytomegalovirus exposure and HLA in healthy donors. Whole-study results and caveats: Reportedly, diagnosis of cytomegalovirus status by the classifier showed high specificity and sensitivity.

Germline V gene data show CDR1 as LGHNA and CDR2 as YNFKEQ. The CDR3 length is 14 residues. These donors counted as nominally healthy when sampled, but unrecorded immune exposures were likely. In the PCR, 60 Vbeta and 13 Jbeta primers were used. Data came from immunoSEQ multiplex PCR; TCRdb stores just in-frame clones and leaves some out. The sample records around 76,000 clones, 78% being singletons. Of note for this clone: The antigen is unknown. The junction differs from germline at one of its ends, possibly a read error.

The source of this sequence is a middle-aged woman in good health and CMV-seropositive. Sequences were obtained from PBMCs. This chain joins TRBV4-2 and TRBJ1-5, with D possibly matching TRBD1 (6 bases). The CDR3 coding sequence is TGTGCCAGCAGCCAAGTACAGGGTAATCAGCTCCAGCATTTT. Protein sequence: CASSQVQGNQLQHF.